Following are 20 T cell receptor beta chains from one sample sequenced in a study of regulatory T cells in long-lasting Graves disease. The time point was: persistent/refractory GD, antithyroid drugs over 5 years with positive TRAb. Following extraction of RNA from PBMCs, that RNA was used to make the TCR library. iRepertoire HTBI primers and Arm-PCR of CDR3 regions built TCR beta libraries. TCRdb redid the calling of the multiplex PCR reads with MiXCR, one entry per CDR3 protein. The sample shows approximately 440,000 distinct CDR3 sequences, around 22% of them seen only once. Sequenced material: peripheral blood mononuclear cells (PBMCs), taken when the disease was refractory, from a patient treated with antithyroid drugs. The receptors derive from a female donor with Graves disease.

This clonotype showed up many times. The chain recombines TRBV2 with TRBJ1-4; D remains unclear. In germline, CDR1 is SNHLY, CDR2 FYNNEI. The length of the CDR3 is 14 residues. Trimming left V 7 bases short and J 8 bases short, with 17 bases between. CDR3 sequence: CASTGSSVFEKLFF. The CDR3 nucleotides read TGTGCCAGCACTGGGTCGTCGGTTTTCGAAAAACTGTTTTTT.

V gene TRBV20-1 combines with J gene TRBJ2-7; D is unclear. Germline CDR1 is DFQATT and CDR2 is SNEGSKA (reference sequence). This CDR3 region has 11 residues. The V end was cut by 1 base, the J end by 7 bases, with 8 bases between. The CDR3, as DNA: TGCAGTGCTAGAGTTTGGAAAGAGCAGTACTTC. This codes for CSARVWKEQYF.

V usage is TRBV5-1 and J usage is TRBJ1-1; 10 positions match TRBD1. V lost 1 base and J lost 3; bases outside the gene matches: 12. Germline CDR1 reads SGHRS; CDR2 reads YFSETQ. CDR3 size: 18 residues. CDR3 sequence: CASSLTPGQGIRDTEAFF. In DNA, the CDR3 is TGCGCCAGCAGCTTGACCCCGGGACAGGGGATTCGAGACACTGAAGCTTTCTTT.

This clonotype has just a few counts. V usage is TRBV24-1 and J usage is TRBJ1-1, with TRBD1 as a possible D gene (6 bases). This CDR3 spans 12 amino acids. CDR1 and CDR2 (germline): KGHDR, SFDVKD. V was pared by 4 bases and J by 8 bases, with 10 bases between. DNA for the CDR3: TGTGCCACCAGTGAATCAGGGGAGGAAGCTTTCTTT. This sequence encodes CATSESGEEAFF.

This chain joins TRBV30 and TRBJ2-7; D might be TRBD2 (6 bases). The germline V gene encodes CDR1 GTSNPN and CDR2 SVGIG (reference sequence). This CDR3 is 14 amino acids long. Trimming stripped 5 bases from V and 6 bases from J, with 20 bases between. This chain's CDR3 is CAWQRLLEAGEQYF. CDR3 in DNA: TGTGCCTGGCAAAGATTACTAGAAGCGGGCGAGCAGTACTTC.

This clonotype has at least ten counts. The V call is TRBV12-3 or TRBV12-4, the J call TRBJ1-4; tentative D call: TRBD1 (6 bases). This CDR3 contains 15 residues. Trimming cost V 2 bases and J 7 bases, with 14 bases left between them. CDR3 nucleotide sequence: TGTGCCAGCAGTTTATCATTGGGGGGGCCTGAAAAACTGTTTTTT. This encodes CASSLSLGGPEKLFF.

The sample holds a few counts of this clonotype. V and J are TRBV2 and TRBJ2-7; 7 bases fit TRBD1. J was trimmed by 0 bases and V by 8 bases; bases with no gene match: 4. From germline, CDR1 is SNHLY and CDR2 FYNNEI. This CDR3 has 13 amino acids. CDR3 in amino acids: CASGRDSSYEQYF. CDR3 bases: TGTGCCAGCGGCAGGGACAGCTCCTACGAGCAGTACTTC.

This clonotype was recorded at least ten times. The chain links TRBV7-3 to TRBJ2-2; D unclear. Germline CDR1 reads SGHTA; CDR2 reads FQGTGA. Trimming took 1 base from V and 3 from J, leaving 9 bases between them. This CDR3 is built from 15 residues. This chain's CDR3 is CASSLNALYTGELFF. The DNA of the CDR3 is TGTGCCAGCAGCTTAAATGCGCTTTACACCGGGGAGCTGTTTTTT.

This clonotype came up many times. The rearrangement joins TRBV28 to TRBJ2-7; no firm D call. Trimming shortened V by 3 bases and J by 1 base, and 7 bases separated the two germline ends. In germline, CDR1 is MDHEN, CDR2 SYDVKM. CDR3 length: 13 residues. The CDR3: CASSFGFSYEQYF. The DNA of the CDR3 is TGTGCCAGCAGTTTTGGGTTTTCCTACGAGCAGTACTTC.

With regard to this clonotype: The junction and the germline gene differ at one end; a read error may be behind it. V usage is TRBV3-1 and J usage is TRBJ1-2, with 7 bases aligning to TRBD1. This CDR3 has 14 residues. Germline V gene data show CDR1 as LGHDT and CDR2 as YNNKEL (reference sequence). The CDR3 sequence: CASSQATGTYGCTF. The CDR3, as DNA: TGTGCCAGCAGCCAGGCGACAGGGACCTATGGCTGCACCTTC.

The CDR3 nucleotides read TGTGCCAGCAGCGGATCGCTGGGGGGCAATGAGCAGTTCTTC. This gives the protein CASSGSLGGNEQFF. The rearrangement joins TRBV2 to TRBJ2-1, with D tentatively TRBD2 (6 bases). The CDR3 is made up of 14 amino acids. Per the germline V gene, CDR1 is SNHLY and CDR2 is FYNNEI. V was clipped by 6 bases and J by 6 bases, with 15 bases between them.

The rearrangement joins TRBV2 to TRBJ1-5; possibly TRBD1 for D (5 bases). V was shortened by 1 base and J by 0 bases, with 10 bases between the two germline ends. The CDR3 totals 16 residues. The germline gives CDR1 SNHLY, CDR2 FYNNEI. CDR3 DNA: TGTGCCAGCAGTGAAGAGACAGCTTCTAGCAATCAGCCCCAGCATTTT. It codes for CASSEETASSNQPQHF.

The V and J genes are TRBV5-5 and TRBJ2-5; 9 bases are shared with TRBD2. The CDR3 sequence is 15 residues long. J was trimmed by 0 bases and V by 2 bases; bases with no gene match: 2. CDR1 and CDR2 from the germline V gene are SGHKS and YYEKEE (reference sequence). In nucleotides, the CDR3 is TGTGCCAGCAGCTTTAGGACTAGCGACCAAGAGACCCAGTACTTC. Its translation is CASSFRTSDQETQYF. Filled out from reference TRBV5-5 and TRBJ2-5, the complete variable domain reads DAGVTQSPTHLIKTRGQQVTLRCSPISGHKSVSWYQQVLGQGPQFIFQYYEKEERGRGNFPDRFSARQFPNYSSELNVNALLLGDSALYLCASSFRTSDQETQYFGPGTRLLVL.

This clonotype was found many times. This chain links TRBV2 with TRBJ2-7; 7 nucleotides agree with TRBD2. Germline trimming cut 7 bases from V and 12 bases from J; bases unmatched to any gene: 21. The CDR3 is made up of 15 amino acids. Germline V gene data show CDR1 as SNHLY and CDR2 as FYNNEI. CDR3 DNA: TGTGCCAGCACCGGTTCGGGAGGACCTAGCTCCTACGGGTACTTC. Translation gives CASTGSGGPSSYGYF.

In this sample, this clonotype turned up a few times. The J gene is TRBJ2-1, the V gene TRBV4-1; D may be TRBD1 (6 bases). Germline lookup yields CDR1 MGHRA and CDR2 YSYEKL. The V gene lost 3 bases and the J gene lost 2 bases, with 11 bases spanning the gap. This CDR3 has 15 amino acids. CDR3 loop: CASSQAGQTYNEQFF. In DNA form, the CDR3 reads TGCGCCAGCAGCCAGGCTGGACAGACCTACAATGAGCAGTTCTTC.

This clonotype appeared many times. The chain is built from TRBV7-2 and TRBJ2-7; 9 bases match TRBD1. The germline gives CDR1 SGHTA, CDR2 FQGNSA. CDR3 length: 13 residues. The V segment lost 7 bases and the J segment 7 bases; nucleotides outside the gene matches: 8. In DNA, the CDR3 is TGTGCCAGCAAACGGGACAGGGTAGGAGAGCAGTACTTC. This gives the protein CASKRDRVGEQYF.

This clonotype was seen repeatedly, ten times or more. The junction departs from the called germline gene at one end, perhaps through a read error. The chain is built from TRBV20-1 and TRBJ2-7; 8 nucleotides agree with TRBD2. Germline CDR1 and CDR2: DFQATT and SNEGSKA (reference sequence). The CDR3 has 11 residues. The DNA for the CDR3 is TGCAGTGCTAGTTTCGGCGGGAGGAACGGCTTC. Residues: CSASFGGRNGF.

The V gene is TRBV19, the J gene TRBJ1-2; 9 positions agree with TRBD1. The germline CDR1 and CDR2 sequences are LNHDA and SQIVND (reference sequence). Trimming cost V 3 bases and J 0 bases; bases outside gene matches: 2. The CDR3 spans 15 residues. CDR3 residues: CASSMGQGPNYGYTF. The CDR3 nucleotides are TGTGCCAGTAGTATGGGACAGGGCCCTAACTATGGCTACACCTTC.

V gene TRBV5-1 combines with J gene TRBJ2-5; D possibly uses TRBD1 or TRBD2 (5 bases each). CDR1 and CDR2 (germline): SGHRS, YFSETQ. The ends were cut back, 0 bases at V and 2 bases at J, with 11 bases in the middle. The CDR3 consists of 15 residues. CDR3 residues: CASSLVPGTQETQYF. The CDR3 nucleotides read TGCGCCAGCAGCTTGGTCCCAGGGACGCAAGAGACCCAGTACTTC. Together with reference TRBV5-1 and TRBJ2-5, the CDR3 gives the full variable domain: KAGVTQTPRYLIKTRGQQVTLSCSPISGHRSVSWYQQTPGQGLQFLFEYFSETQRNKGNFPGRFSGRQFSNSRSEMNVSTLELGDSALYLCASSLVPGTQETQYFGPGTRLLVL.

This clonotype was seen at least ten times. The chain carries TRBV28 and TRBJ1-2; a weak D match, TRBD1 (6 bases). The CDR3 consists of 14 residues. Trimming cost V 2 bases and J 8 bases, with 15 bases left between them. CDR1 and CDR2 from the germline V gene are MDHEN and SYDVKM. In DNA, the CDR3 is TGTGCCAGCAGTTTAGACAGGCTCAAGTCAGGCTACACCTTC. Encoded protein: CASSLDRLKSGYTF.